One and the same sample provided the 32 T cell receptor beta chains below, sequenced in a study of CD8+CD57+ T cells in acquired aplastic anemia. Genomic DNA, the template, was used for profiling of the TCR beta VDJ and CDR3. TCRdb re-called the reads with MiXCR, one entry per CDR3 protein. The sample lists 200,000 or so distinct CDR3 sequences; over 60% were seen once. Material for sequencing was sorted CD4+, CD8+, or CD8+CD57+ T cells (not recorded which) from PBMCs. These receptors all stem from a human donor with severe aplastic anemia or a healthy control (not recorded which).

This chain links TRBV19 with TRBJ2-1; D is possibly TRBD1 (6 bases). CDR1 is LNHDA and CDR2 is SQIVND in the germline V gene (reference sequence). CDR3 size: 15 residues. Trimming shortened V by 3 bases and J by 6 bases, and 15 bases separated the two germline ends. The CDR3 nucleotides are TGTGCCAGTAGTATTGGCAGGGGTGTCCCCAATGAGCAGTTCTTC. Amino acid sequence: CASSIGRGVPNEQFF.

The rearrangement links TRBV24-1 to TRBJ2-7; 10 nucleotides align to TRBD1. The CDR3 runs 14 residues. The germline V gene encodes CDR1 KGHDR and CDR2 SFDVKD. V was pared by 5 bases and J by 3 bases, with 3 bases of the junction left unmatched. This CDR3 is CATSGGTGVYEQYF. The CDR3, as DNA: TGTGCCACCAGTGGTGGGACAGGGGTCTACGAGCAGTACTTC.

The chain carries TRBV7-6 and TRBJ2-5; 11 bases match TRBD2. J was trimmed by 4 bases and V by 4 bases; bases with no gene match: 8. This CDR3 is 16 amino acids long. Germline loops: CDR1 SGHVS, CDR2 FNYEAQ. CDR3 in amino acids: CASSSYSGGAAETQYF. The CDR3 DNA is TGTGCCAGCAGCTCATATAGCGGGGGGGCGGCAGAGACCCAGTACTTC.

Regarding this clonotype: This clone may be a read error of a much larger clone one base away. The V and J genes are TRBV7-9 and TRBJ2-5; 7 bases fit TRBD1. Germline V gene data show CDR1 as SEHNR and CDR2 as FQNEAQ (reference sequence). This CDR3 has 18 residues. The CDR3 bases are TGTGCCAGCAGCTTAGCACAAAACAGGGGCGCTCCACAAGAGAACCAGTACTTC. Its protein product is CASSLAQNRGAPQENQYF.

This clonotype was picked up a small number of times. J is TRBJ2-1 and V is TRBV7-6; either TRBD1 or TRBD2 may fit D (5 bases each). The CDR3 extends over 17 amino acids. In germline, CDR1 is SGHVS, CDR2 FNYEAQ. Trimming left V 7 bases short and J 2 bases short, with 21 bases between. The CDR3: CASNRFSGTSPYNEQFF. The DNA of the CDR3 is TGTGCCAGCAACCGCTTCTCCGGGACGTCGCCCTACAATGAGCAGTTCTTC.

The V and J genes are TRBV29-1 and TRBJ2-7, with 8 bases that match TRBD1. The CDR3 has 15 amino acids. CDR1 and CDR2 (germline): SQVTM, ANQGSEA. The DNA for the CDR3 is TGCAGTGCTAGGGAACAGGGGGTTGGAGTAGCGGAGCAGTACTTC. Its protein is CSAREQGVGVAEQYF.

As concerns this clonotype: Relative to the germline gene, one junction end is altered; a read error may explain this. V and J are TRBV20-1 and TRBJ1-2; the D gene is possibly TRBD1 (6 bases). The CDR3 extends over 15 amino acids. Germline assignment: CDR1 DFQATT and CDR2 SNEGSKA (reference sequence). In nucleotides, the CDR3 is TGCAGTGCTAGAGAAGGAGAAGGGGGGGACTATGTCTACACCTTC. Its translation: CSAREGEGGDYVYTF.

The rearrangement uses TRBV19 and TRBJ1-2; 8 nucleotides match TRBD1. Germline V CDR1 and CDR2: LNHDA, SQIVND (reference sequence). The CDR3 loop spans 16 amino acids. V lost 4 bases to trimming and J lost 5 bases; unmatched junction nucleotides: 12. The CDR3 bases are TGTGCCAGTAGTACACCAAGACAGGGGCGAGTTTATGGCTACACCTTC. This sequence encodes CASSTPRQGRVYGYTF.

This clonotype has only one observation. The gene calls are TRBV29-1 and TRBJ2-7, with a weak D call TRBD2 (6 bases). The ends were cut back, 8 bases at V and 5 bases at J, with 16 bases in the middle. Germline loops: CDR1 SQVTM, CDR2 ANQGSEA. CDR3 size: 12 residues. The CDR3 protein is CSSFGPGDEQYF. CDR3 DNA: TGCAGCTCATTCGGTCCGGGGGACGAGCAGTACTTC.

The chain's CDR3 is CASDGGARYF. CDR3 coding DNA: TGTGCCAGCGACGGGGGGGCCAGATACTTC. J is TRBJ2-5 and V is TRBV9; 8 positions agree with TRBD2. The CDR3 length is 10 residues. CDR1 SGDLS and CDR2 YYNGEE come from the germline V gene. Losses at the gene ends were 7 bases for V and 14 bases for J; bases not matched to a gene: 7.

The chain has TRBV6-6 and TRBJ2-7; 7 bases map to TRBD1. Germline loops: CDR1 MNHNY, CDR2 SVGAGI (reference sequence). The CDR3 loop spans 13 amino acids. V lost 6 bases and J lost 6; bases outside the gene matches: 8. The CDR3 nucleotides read TGTGCCAGCAGGCCTCGACAGGGTCCCGAGCAGTACTTC. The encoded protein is CASRPRQGPEQYF.

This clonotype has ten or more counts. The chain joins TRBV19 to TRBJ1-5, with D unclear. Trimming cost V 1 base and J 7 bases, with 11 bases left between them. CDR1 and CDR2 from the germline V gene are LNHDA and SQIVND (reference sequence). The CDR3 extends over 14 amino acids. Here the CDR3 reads CASSIGGTGQPQHF. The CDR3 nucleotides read TGTGCCAGTAGTATAGGGGGAACGGGGCAGCCCCAGCATTTT.

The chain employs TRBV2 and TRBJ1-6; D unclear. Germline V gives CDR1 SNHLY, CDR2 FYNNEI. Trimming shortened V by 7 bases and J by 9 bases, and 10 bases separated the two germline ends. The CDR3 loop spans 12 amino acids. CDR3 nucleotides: TGTGCCAGCACTGTCGGGAGTTCACCCCTCCACTTT. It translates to CASTVGSSPLHF.

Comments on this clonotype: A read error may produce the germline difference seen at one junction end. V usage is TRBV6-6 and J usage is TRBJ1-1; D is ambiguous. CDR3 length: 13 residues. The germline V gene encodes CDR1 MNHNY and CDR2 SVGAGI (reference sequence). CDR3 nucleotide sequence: TGTGCCAGCAGTTACTCGACGGGTTCCTTAGCTTACTTT. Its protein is CASSYSTGSLAYF.

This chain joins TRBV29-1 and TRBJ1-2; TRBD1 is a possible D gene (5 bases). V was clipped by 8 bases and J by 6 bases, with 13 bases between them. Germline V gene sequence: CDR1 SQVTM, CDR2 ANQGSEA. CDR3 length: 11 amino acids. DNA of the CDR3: TGCAGCTTAGGACAAGTCCATGGCTACACCTTC. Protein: CSLGQVHGYTF.

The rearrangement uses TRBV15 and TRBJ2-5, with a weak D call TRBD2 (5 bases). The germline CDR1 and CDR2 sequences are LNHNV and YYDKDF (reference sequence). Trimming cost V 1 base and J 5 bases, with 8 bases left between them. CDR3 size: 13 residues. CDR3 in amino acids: CATSRGGRETQYF. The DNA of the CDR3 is TGTGCCACCAGCAGAGGCGGGCGGGAGACCCAGTACTTC.

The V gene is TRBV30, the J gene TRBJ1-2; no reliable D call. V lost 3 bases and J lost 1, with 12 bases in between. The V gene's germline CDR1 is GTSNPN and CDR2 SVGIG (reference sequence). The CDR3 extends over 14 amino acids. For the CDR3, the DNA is TGTGCCTGGAGAAAGGGTGGAGGTAACTATGGCTACACCTTC. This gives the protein CAWRKGGGNYGYTF.

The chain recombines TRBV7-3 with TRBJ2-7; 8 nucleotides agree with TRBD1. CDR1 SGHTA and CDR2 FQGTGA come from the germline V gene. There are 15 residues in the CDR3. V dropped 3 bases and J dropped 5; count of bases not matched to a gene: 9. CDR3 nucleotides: TGTGCCAGCAGCTTGGACGGGACAGGATCCCACGAGCAGTACTTC. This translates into CASSLDGTGSHEQYF.

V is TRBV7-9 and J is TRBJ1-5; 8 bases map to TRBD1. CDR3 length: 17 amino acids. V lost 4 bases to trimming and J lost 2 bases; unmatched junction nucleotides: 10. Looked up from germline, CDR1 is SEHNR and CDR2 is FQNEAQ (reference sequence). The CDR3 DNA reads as TGTGCCAGCAGCTCGCCCATCATGACAGGGGGCAATCAGCCCCAGCATTTT. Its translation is CASSSPIMTGGNQPQHF.

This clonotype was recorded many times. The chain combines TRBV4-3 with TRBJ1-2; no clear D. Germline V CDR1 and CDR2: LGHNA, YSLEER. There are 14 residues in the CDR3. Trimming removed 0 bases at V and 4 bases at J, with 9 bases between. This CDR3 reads CASSQEGLFYGYTF. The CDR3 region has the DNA TGCGCCAGCAGCCAAGAAGGACTGTTCTATGGCTACACCTTC.

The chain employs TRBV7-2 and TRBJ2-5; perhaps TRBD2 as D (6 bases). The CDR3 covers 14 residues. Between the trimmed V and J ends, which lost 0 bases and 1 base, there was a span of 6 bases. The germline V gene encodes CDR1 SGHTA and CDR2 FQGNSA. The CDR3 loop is CASSLAGLQETQYF. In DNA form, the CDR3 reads TGTGCCAGCAGCTTAGCGGGACTCCAAGAGACCCAGTACTTC.

CDR3: CATSDRNEQFF. CDR3 sequence (DNA): TGTGCCACCAGTGATCGCAATGAGCAGTTCTTC. This chain connects TRBV24-1 to TRBJ2-1; D is ambiguous. V was pared by 3 bases and J by 6 bases, with 2 bases between. The CDR3 contains 11 residues. Looked up from germline, CDR1 is KGHDR and CDR2 is SFDVKD.

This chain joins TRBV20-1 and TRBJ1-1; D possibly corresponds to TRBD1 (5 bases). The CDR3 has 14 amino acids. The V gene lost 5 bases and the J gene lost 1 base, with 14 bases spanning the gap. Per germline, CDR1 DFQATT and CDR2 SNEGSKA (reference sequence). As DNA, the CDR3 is TGCAGTGCTGGCCGACGGGGCGAGAACACTGAAGCTTTCTTT. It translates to CSAGRRGENTEAFF.

The CDR3 coding sequence is TGTGCCAGCAGCCCCGGGACTAGCGGCGTTGAGCAGTTCTTC. Translating it yields CASSPGTSGVEQFF. This sequence joins TRBV7-9 and TRBJ2-1, with 11 bases lining up with TRBD2. CDR1 and CDR2 from the germline V gene are SEHNR and FQNEAQ (reference sequence). J lost 9 bases, V lost 5 bases, and 6 bases had no gene match. The length of the CDR3 is 14 residues. Full variable domain (remainder filled in from reference TRBV7-9 and TRBJ2-1): DTGVSQNPRHKITKRGQNVTFRCDPISEHNRLYWYRQTLGQGPEFLTYFQNEAQLEKSRLLSDRFSAERPKGSFSTLEIQRTEQGDSAMYLCASSPGTSGVEQFFGPGTRLTVL.

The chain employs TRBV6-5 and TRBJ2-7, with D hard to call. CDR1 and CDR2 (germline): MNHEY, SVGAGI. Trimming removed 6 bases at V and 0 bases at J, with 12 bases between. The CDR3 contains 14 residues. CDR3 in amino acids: CASRIRRDSYEQYF. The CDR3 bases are TGTGCCAGCAGAATCAGGAGAGACTCCTACGAGCAGTACTTC.

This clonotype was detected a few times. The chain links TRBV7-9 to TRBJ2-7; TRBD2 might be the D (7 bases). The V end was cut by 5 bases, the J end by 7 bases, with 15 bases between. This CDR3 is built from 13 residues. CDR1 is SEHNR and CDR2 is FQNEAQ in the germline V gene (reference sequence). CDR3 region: CASSGRGTGEQYF. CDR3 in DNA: TGTGCCAGCAGCGGGAGGGGGACGGGGGAGCAGTACTTC. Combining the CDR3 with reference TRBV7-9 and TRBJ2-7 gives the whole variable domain DTGVSQNPRHKITKRGQNVTFRCDPISEHNRLYWYRQTLGQGPEFLTYFQNEAQLEKSRLLSDRFSAERPKGSFSTLEIQRTEQGDSAMYLCASSGRGTGEQYFGPGTRLTVT.

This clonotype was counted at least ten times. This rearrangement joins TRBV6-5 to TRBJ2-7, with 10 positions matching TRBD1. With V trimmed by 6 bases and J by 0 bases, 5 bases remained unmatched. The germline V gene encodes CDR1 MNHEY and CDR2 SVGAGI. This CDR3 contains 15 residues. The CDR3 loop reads CASRQGQGLSYEQYF. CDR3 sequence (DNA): TGTGCCAGCAGGCAGGGACAGGGGCTCTCCTACGAGCAGTACTTC.

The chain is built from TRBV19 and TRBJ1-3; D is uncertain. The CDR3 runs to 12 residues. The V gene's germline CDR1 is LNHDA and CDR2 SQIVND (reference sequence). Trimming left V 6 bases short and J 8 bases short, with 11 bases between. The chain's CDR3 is CASSHTVDTIYF. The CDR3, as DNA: TGTGCCAGTAGCCATACAGTTGACACCATATATTTT.

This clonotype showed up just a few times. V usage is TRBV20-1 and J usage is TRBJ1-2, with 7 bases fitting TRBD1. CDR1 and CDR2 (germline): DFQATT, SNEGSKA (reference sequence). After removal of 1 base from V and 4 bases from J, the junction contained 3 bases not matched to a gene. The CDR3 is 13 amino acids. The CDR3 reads CSARGSGGYGYTF. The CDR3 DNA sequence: TGCAGTGCTAGAGGGTCAGGGGGCTATGGCTACACCTTC.

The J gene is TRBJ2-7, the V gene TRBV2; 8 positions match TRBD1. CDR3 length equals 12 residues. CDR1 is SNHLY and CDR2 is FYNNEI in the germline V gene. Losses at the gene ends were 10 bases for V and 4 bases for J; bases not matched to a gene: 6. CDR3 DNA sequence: TGTGCCATTGGGACAGGTTGGTACGAGCAGTACTTC. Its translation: CAIGTGWYEQYF.

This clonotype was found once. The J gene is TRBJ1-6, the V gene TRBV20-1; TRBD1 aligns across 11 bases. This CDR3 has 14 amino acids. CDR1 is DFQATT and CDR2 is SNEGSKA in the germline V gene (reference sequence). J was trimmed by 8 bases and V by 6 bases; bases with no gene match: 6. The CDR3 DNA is TGCAGTGCCCGGGACAGGGGGGGCTATTCACCCCTCCACTTT. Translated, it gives CSARDRGGYSPLHF.

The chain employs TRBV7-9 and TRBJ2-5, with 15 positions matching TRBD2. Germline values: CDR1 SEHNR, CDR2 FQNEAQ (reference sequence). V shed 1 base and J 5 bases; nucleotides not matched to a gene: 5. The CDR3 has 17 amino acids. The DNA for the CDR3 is TGTGCCAGCAGCTTAGGAGGACTAGCGGGAGGGCGGGAGACCCAGTACTTC. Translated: CASSLGGLAGGRETQYF.